These 27 T cell receptor beta chains were sequenced from one sample in a study of PD-1 blockade in classical Hodgkin lymphoma. The time point was: cycle 4 day 1 (C4D1), after about 6 weeks of nivolumab. Exposure to brentuximab vedotin varied, and each patient had relapsed following autologous stem cell transplantation. Clones were read by immunoSEQ multiplex PCR, and TCRdb kept only the in-frame ones, dropping some. The sample records 100,000 or so clones, around nine tenths being singletons. The specimen was peripheral blood mononuclear cells (PBMCs), collected before the fourth cycle of nivolumab. The receptors were gathered from a human donor with classical Hodgkin lymphoma.

The gene calls are TRBV6-6 and TRBJ1-5, with D unclear. Germline CDR1 MNHNY, CDR2 SVGAGI (reference sequence). This CDR3 is built from 11 residues. Trimming left V 2 bases short and J 4 bases short, with 0 bases between. CDR3 DNA: TGTGCCAGCAGTTACAATCAGCCCCAGCATTTT. This translates into CASSYNQPQHF.

The genes are TRBV6-5 and TRBJ1-5; the D gene is possibly TRBD1 (5 bases). The CDR3 is made up of 14 amino acids. V shed 6 bases and J shed 7 bases, with 16 bases lying between them. CDR1 is MNHEY and CDR2 is SVGAGI in the germline V gene. The CDR3 region is CASSPGLLGQPQHF. As DNA, the CDR3 is TGTGCCAGCAGCCCGGGACTCCTCGGCCAGCCCCAGCATTTT.

The rearrangement joins TRBV29-1 to TRBJ2-6; TRBD1 aligns across 9 bases. Germline V gene lookup returns CDR1 SQVTM and CDR2 ANQGSEA. Germline trimming cut 1 base from V and 2 bases from J; bases unmatched to any gene: 6. The CDR3 spans 17 residues. The DNA of the CDR3 is TGCAGCGTTGAAGTGGGGACAGGGAGTGCTGGGGCCAACGTCCTGACTTTC. Residues: CSVEVGTGSAGANVLTF.

This rearrangement joins TRBV7-9 to TRBJ2-7; 9 bases align to TRBD1. This CDR3 region has 13 residues. Trimming cost V 7 bases and J 3 bases; bases outside gene matches: 4. CDR1 is SEHNR and CDR2 is FQNEAQ in the germline V gene (reference sequence). CDR3 amino acids: CASTGTGIYEQYF. For the CDR3, the DNA is TGTGCCAGCACCGGGACAGGGATCTACGAGCAGTACTTC. Full variable domain (rest looked up from reference TRBV7-9 and TRBJ2-7): DTGVSQNPRHKITKRGQNVTFRCDPISEHNRLYWYRQTLGQGPEFLTYFQNEAQLEKSRLLSDRFSAERPKGSFSTLEIQRTEQGDSAMYLCASTGTGIYEQYFGPGTRLTVT.

The J gene is TRBJ1-3, the V gene TRBV5-1; TRBD1 matches at 7 bases. V shed 0 bases and J 0 bases; nucleotides not matched to a gene: 3. The CDR3 contains 16 residues. The germline V gene encodes CDR1 SGHRS and CDR2 YFSETQ. DNA for the CDR3: TGCGCCAGCAGCTTGGAGGGGGCCGGCTCTGGAAACACCATATATTTT. Its translation: CASSLEGAGSGNTIYF.

This clone was seen only a few times. V is TRBV5-1 and J is TRBJ2-3, with TRBD1 as a possible D gene (6 bases). The V end was cut by 3 bases, the J end by 1 base, with 9 bases between. Per germline, CDR1 SGHRS and CDR2 YFSETQ. The CDR3 is made up of 14 amino acids. The CDR3 loop reads CASSSKGGTDTQYF. In DNA, the CDR3 is TGCGCCAGCAGCTCTAAGGGGGGCACAGATACGCAGTATTTT. Full variable domain (rest looked up from reference TRBV5-1 and TRBJ2-3): KAGVTQTPRYLIKTRGQQVTLSCSPISGHRSVSWYQQTPGQGLQFLFEYFSETQRNKGNFPGRFSGRQFSNSRSEMNVSTLELGDSALYLCASSSKGGTDTQYFGPGTRLTVL.

The chain carries TRBV4-1 and TRBJ1-3, with 11 nucleotides matching TRBD1. Germline values: CDR1 MGHRA, CDR2 YSYEKL. Unmatched junction bases numbered 1, after V lost 2 bases and J lost 4 bases. CDR3 length equals 15 residues. This CDR3 is CASSQWDRGGNTIYF. The CDR3 DNA is TGCGCCAGCAGCCAATGGGACAGGGGGGGAAACACCATATATTTT.

This chain uses TRBV6-5 with TRBJ1-5; unclear D gene. There are 15 residues in the CDR3. Trimming stripped 6 bases from V and 2 bases from J, with 14 bases between. The V gene's germline CDR1 is MNHEY and CDR2 SVGAGI. The CDR3 nucleotides read TGTGCCAGCAGCCCCCGGGGTAGGGGCAATCAGCCCCAGCATTTT. Translating it yields CASSPRGRGNQPQHF.

The rearrangement uses TRBV19 and TRBJ1-1, with TRBD1 as a possible D gene (5 bases). The CDR3 contains 15 residues. The V end lost 1 base, the J end lost 1 base, and 10 bases lay between the germline ends. The germline CDR1 and CDR2 sequences are LNHDA and SQIVND (reference sequence). This CDR3 reads CASSIGTRTNTEAFF. The CDR3 DNA follows: TGTGCCAGTAGTATAGGGACACGGACGAACACTGAAGCTTTCTTT.

This sequence joins TRBV30 and TRBJ2-5, with D perhaps TRBD1 or TRBD2 (5 bases each). V shed 0 bases and J shed 5 bases, with 16 bases lying between them. The germline V gene has CDR1 GTSNPN and CDR2 SVGIG (reference sequence). The CDR3 spans 15 residues. The CDR3 protein is CAWSVGLEGWETQYF. The CDR3 nucleotides read TGTGCCTGGAGTGTGGGGCTTGAGGGTTGGGAGACCCAGTACTTC.

The chain is built from TRBV13 and TRBJ2-1; D ambiguous. V gave up 0 bases and J gave up 8 bases, with 11 bases separating them. CDR3 length: 14 residues. CDR1 and CDR2 (germline): PRHDT, FYEKMQ (reference sequence). This CDR3 is CASSLGLGYDEQFF. CDR3 coding DNA: TGTGCCAGCAGCTTAGGCCTAGGGTACGATGAGCAGTTCTTC.

This sequence joins TRBV10-2 and TRBJ1-5; 8 bases agree with TRBD1. Germline V gene data show CDR1 as WSHSY and CDR2 as SAAADI. This CDR3 comprises 16 residues. Trimming took 4 bases from V and 3 from J; bases not matched to a gene: 8. CDR3 residues: CASSGFQGAINQPQHF. CDR3 in DNA: TGCGCCAGCAGTGGTTTTCAGGGGGCCATCAATCAGCCCCAGCATTTT.

The CDR3 protein is CASSQDGQKIYF. CDR3 coding DNA: TGTGCCAGCAGCCAAGATGGCCAGAAGATTTACTTC. The chain is built from TRBV4-2 and TRBJ2-7; D is unclear. Germline CDR1 and CDR2: LGHNA and YNFKEQ. The CDR3 spans 12 residues. V shed 0 bases and J shed 13 bases, with 13 bases lying between them.

This CDR3 is CASRRTDTQYF. The DNA for the CDR3 is TGTGCCAGCAGGCGCACAGATACGCAGTATTTT. This chain connects TRBV28 to TRBJ2-3; D is uncertain. Between the trimmed V and J ends, which lost 6 bases and 1 base, there was a span of 2 bases. The CDR3 has 11 residues. Germline loops: CDR1 MDHEN, CDR2 SYDVKM.

The chain recombines TRBV29-1 with TRBJ1-1; D unresolved. From germline, CDR1 is SQVTM and CDR2 ANQGSEA. The CDR3 loop spans 16 amino acids. V lost 0 bases and J 5 bases, leaving 19 bases between the germline ends. The CDR3 DNA follows: TGCAGCGTTGAAGATCTTTCGTCAGGCCGACGGACTGAAGCTTTCTTT. This gives the protein CSVEDLSSGRRTEAFF.

This clone was seen only a few times. The CDR3 DNA is TGTGCCAGTAGTCTCCCGACAGGGAGGTTGGGCTACACCTTC. This sequence encodes CASSLPTGRLGYTF. The J gene is TRBJ1-2, the V gene TRBV19, with TRBD1 matching over 7 bases. The CDR3 is made up of 14 amino acids. V gave up 5 bases and J gave up 8 bases; unmatched junction bases: 11. Per germline, CDR1 LNHDA and CDR2 SQIVND (reference sequence).

The chain has TRBV7-9 and TRBJ1-3, with TRBD1 as a possible D gene (6 bases). The V and J ends lost 4 bases and 0 bases respectively, with 7 bases between them. CDR1 is SEHNR, CDR2 FQNEAQ, per germline (reference sequence). CDR3 size: 14 residues. The CDR3 region is CASSWTDSGNTIYF. The CDR3 DNA reads as TGTGCCAGCAGCTGGACAGACTCTGGAAACACCATATATTTT.

The rearrangement links TRBV5-6 to TRBJ2-3; D may be TRBD2 (6 bases). Germline V lookup: CDR1 SGHDT, CDR2 YYEEEE. The CDR3 has 16 residues. V lost 2 bases to trimming and J lost 0 bases, with 13 bases between them. The chain's CDR3 is CASSLGGPSSTDTQYF. The CDR3 DNA follows: TGTGCCAGCAGCTTAGGAGGGCCTTCTAGCACAGATACGCAGTATTTT.

This rearrangement joins TRBV7-2 to TRBJ2-3, with 8 bases aligning to TRBD2. This CDR3 comprises 15 residues. From germline, CDR1 is SGHTA and CDR2 FQGNSA. With V trimmed by 0 bases and J by 1 base, 0 bases remained unmatched. CDR3 residues: CASSLASGGTDTQYF. The CDR3 coding sequence is TGTGCCAGCAGCTTAGCTAGCGGGGGCACAGATACGCAGTATTTT.

This clone was detected only a few times. CDR3 DNA: TGCGCCAGCAGCCAGACCCGAATTAAACTGTTTTTT. Residues: CASSQTRIKLFF. The gene calls are TRBV4-1 and TRBJ1-4; D gene ambiguous. The V end was cut by 3 bases, the J end by 11 bases, with 10 bases between. Germline CDR1 and CDR2: MGHRA and YSYEKL. There are 12 residues in the CDR3.

This clone appeared a few times. The chain uses TRBV7-6 and TRBJ2-1; D is perhaps TRBD2 (5 bases). The CDR3 runs to 14 residues. Trimming took off 3 bases at V and 2 bases at J, with 8 bases between the two ends. CDR1 is SGHVS and CDR2 is FNYEAQ in the germline V gene. The CDR3 sequence: CASSFPGTYNEQFF. The CDR3 coding sequence is TGTGCCAGCAGCTTCCCGGGAACCTACAATGAGCAGTTCTTC. The whole variable domain, filled in from reference TRBV7-6 and TRBJ2-1, reads GAGVSQSPRYKVTKRGQDVALRCDPISGHVSLYWYRQALGQGPEFLTYFNYEAQQDKSGLPNDRFSAERPEGSISTLTIQRTEQRDSAMYRCASSFPGTYNEQFFGPGTRLTVL.

This chain uses TRBV27 with TRBJ2-3, with unresolved D. The germline V and J ends were trimmed by 5 bases and 1 base, with 10 bases remaining between them. The CDR3 loop spans 14 amino acids. Germline V gene sequence: CDR1 MNHEY, CDR2 SMNVEV (reference sequence). The CDR3: CASSTGLGTDTQYF. The CDR3 coding sequence is TGTGCCAGCAGTACTGGGCTCGGCACAGATACGCAGTATTTT.

This clone was picked up one time. J is TRBJ2-3 and V is TRBV9; no clear D gene. Germline lookup yields CDR1 SGDLS and CDR2 YYNGEE. V was clipped by 0 bases and J by 4 bases, with 6 bases between them. CDR3 size: 13 residues. DNA of the CDR3: TGTGCCAGCAGCGTAGGGGATCCAGATACGCAGTATTTT. It codes for CASSVGDPDTQYF. The whole variable domain, filled in from reference TRBV9 and TRBJ2-3, reads DSGVTQTPKHLITATGQRVTLRCSPRSGDLSVYWYQQSLDQGLQFLIQYYNGEERAKGNILERFSAQQFPDLHSELNLSSLELGDSALYFCASSVGDPDTQYFGPGTRLTVL.

The genes are TRBV7-6 and TRBJ2-5; perhaps TRBD2 as D (6 bases). The J call may not be correct, given that the DNA end is closer to TRBJ2-7. Germline CDR1 is SGHVS and CDR2 is FNYEAQ. CDR3 size: 13 residues. CDR3 loop: CASSLGGVAEQYF. Written as DNA, the CDR3 is TGTGCCAGCAGCTTGGGGGGAGTTGCCGAGCAGTACTTC.

The rearrangement links TRBV9 to TRBJ2-1; 10 nucleotides line up with TRBD2. CDR1 and CDR2 (germline): SGDLS, YYNGEE. This CDR3 contains 18 residues. V lost 3 bases, J lost 0 bases, and 9 bases stayed unmatched. The CDR3 spells CASSAGTSARGSYNEQFF. DNA for the CDR3: TGTGCCAGCAGCGCCGGGACTAGCGCTAGAGGCTCCTACAATGAGCAGTTCTTC.

This clone turned up a few times. The gene calls are TRBV11-1 and TRBJ2-7; maybe TRBD1 (5 bases). Germline values: CDR1 SGHAT, CDR2 FQDESV (reference sequence). This CDR3 spans 14 amino acids. The V and J ends lost 4 bases and 7 bases respectively, with 17 bases between them. CDR3: CASSSNPQGLEQYF. CDR3 sequence (DNA): TGTGCCAGCAGCTCTAATCCCCAGGGTTTGGAGCAGTACTTC. The variable domain in full, with the rest retrieved from reference TRBV11-1 and TRBJ2-7, is EAEVAQSPRYKITEKSQAVAFWCDPISGHATLYWYRQILGQGPELLVQFQDESVVDDSQLPKDRFSAERLKGVDSTLKIQPAELGDSAMYLCASSSNPQGLEQYFGPGTRLTVT.

In DNA, the CDR3 is TGTGCCAACCGGGGGACAGACTCTGGAAACACCATATATTTT. It is translated as CANRGTDSGNTIYF. This chain joins TRBV2 and TRBJ1-3; 7 bases match TRBD1. Germline assignment: CDR1 SNHLY and CDR2 FYNNEI. Trimming removed 10 bases from V and 0 bases from J; junction bases left unmatched: 6. The CDR3 consists of 14 residues.